The clone carrying this T cell receptor beta chain was seen more than once but under ten times. This sample is drawn from a study of brain metastases from non-small cell lung cancer. TCRdb keeps only in-frame clones here, not all; method: immunoSEQ multiplex PCR. The repertoire holds roughly 4,900 clones, with approximately 85% as singletons. Sequencing was performed on primary lung tumor tissue. This TCR came from a donor over 35 with non-small cell lung cancer.

The CDR3 nucleotides are TGCAGCGTTTCGGTAGCTATGAACACTGAAGCTTTCTTT. Translating gives CSVSVAMNTEAFF. The chain couples TRBV29-1 to TRBJ1-1, with unresolved D. V lost 5 bases, J lost 0 bases, and 10 bases lay in between. The CDR3 consists of 13 residues. Germline assignment: CDR1 SQVTM and CDR2 ANQGSEA.